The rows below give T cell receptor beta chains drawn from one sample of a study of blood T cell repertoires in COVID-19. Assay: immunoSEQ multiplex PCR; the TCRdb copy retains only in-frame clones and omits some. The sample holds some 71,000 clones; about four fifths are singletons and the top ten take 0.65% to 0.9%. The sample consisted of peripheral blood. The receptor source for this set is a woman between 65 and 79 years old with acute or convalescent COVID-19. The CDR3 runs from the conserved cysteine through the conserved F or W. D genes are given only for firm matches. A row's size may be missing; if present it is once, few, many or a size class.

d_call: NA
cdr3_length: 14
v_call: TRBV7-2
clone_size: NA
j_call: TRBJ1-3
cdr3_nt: TGTGCCAGCAGCAAACTGAGCTCTGGAAACACCATATATTTT
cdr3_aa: CASSKLSSGNTIYF

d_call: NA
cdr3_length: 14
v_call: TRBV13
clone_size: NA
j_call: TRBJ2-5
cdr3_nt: TGTGCCAGCAGCCCAACGGGAAGTCAAGAGACCCAGTACTTC
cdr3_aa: CASSPTGSQETQYF

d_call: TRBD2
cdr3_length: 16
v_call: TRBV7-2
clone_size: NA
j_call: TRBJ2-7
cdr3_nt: TGTGCCAGCAGCCCACCCTCTAGCGGGGGGACCGACGAGCAGTACTTC
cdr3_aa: CASSPPSSGGTDEQYF

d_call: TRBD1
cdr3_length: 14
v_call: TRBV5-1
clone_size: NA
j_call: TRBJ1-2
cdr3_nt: TGCGCCAGCAGCCCGAGGGACAGTACCCATGGCTACACCTTC
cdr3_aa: CASSPRDSTHGYTF

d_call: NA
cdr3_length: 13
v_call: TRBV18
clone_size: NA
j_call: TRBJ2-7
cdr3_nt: TGTGCCACCCAGGCGGGGGCCTCCTACGAGCAGTACTTC
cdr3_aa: CATQAGASYEQYF

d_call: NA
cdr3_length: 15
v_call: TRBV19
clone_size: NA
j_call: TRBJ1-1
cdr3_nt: TGTGCCAGTAGTATAGACACCGATAAGTCGACAGAAGCTTTCTTT
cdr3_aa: CASSIDTDKSTEAFF

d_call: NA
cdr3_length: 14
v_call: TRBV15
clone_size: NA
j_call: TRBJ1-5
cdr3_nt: TGTGCCACCAGCAGTGGGGGGACTAATCAGCCCCAGCATTTT
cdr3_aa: CATSSGGTNQPQHF

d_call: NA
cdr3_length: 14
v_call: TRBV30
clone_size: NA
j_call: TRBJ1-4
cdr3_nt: TGTGCCTGGGATCCAGGGGTAGCTAATGAAAAACTGTTTTTT
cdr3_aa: CAWDPGVANEKLFF

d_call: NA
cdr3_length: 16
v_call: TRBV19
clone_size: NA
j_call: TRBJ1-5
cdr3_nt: TGTGCCAGTAGTATCAACCTCGGGACACTTAATCAGCCCCAGCATTTT
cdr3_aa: CASSINLGTLNQPQHF

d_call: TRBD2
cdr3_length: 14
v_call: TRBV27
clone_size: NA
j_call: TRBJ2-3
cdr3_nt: TGTGCCAGCACTATAGCGGGGCTCGGGGGTACGCAGTATTTT
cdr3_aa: CASTIAGLGGTQYF

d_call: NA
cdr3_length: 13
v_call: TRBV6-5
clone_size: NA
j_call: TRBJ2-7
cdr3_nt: TGTGCCAGCAGTCGCCTAGGGGGTTACGAGCAGTACTTC
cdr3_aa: CASSRLGGYEQYF

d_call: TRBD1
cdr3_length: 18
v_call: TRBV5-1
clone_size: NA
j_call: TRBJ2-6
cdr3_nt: TGCGCCAGCAGCTTGGGACGGACAGGGGCTGGAGGGGCCAACGTCCTGACTTTC
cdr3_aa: CASSLGRTGAGGANVLTF

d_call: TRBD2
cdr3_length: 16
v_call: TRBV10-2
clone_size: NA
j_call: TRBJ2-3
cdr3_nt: TGCGCCAGCAGCGAGGGACTAGCGGGGGGAAGAGATACGCAGTATTTT
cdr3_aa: CASSEGLAGGRDTQYF

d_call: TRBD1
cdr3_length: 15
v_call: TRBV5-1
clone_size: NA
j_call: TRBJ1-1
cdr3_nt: TGCGCCAGCAGCTGGGGACAGGGACTGAACACTGAAGCTTTCTTT
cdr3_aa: CASSWGQGLNTEAFF

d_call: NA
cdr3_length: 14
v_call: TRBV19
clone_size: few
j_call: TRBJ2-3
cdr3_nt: TGTGCCAGTAGTGACGACTCATCCACAGATACGCAGTATTTT
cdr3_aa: CASSDDSSTDTQYF

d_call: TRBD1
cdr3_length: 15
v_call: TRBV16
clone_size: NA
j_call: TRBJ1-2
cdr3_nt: TGTGCCAGCAGCCTAGAAACAGGGGTGAGCTATGACTACACCTTC
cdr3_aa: CASSLETGVSYDYTF

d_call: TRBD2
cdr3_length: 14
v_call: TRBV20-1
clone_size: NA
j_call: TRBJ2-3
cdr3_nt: TGCAGTGCTAGTAGAGCGGGGGGCGCGGATACGCAGTATTTT
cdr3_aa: CSASRAGGADTQYF

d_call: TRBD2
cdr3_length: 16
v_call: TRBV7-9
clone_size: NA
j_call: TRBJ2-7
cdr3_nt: TGTGCCAGCAGCACCTGGGGGTTAGCGGGAGCCTACGAGCAGTACTTC
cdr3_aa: CASSTWGLAGAYEQYF

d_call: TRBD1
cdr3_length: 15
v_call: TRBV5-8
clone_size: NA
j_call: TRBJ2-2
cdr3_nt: TGTGCCAGCACCCCTAGGGGGCAGGGGACCGGGGAGCTGTTTTTT
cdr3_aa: CASTPRGQGTGELFF

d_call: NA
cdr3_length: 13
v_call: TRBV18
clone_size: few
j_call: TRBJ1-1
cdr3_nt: TGTGCCAGCTCAGAGGTGGCGGGCACTGAAGCTTTCTTT
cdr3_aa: CASSEVAGTEAFF

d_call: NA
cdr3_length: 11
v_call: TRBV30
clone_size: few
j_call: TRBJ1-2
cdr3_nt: TGTGCCTGGAGTAGCCTGGTTGGCTACACCTTC
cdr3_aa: CAWSSLVGYTF

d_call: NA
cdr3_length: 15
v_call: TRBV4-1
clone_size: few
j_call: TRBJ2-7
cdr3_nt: TGCGCCAGCGGAATTTCCCCGGGGAGCTCCTACGAGCAGTACTTC
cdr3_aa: CASGISPGSSYEQYF

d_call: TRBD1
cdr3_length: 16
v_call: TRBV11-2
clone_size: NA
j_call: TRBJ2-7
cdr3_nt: TGTGCCAGCAGCTTAGAGCTACAGGGGGTCGCCTACGAGCAGTACTTC
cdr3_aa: CASSLELQGVAYEQYF

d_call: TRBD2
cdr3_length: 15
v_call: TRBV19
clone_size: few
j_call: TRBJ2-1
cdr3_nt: TGTGCCAGTAGTATCCCTGGGACTAGCGGGAATGAGCAGTTCTTC
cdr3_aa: CASSIPGTSGNEQFF

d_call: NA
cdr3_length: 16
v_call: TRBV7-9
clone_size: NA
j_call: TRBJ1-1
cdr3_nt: TGTGCCAGCAGCTTAGGAAACAGGGATGTGAACACTGAAGCTTTCTTT
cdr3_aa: CASSLGNRDVNTEAFF

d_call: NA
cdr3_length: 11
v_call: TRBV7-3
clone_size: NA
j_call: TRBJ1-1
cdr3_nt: TGTGCCAGCAGCTCAGAGGGTGAAGCTTTCTTT
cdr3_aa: CASSSEGEAFF

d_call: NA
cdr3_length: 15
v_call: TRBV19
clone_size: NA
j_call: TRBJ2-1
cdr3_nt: TGTGCCAGTAGGGGGCGGGGCGGCTCCTACAATGAGCAGTTCTTC
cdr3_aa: CASRGRGGSYNEQFF

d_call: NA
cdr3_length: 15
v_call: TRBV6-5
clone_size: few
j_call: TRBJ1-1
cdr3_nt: TGTGCCAGCAGTCCCCGGAGGGTTGAAGACACTGAAGCTTTCTTT
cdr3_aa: CASSPRRVEDTEAFF

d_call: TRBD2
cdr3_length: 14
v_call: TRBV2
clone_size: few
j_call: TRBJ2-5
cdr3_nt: TGTGCCAGCTTACTAGCGATGCGAGAAGAGACCCAGTACTTC
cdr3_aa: CASLLAMREETQYF

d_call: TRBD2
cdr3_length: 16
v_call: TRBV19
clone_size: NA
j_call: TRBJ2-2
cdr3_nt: TGTGCCAGTAGGACTAGCGGGGCTGGAAACACCGGGGAGCTGTTTTTT
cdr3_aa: CASRTSGAGNTGELFF

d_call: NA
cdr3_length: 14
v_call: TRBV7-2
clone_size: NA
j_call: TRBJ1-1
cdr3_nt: TGTGCCAGCAGCCTACGGGGAGGAGGCACTGAAGCTTTCTTT
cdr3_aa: CASSLRGGGTEAFF

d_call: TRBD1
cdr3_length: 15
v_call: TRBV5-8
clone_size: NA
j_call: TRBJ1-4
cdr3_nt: TGTGCCAGCAGCTTTTCCGGGGACAGGGTACCGAAACTGTTTTTT
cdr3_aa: CASSFSGDRVPKLFF

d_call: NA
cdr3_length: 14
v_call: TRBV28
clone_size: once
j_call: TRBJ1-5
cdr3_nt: TGTGCCAGCAGTTTAGGGGGGGCAGATCAGCCCCAGCATTTT
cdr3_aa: CASSLGGADQPQHF

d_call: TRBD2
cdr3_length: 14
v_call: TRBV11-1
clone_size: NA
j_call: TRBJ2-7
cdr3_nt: TGTGCCAGCAGCCCCCGAGCGGGAGATTACGAGCAGTACTTC
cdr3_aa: CASSPRAGDYEQYF

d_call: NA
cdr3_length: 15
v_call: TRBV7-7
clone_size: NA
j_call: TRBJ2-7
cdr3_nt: TGTGCCAGCAGCCCAGGACAGCCCTCCTCCTACGAGCAGTACTTC
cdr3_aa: CASSPGQPSSYEQYF

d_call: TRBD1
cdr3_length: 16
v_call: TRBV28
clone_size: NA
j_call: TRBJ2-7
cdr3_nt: TGTGCCAGCAGTTTGCCCGGGACAGGGAAAAACTACGAGCAGTACTTC
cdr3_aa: CASSLPGTGKNYEQYF

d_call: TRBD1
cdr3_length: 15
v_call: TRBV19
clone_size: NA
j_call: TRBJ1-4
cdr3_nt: TGTGCCAGTATGCCTCGACAGGGAACTAATGAAAAACTGTTTTTT
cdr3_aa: CASMPRQGTNEKLFF

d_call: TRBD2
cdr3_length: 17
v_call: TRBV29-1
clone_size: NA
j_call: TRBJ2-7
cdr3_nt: TGCAGCGTTGAAGATCTATACCGGGAGGTGCCTCTATCCGAGCAGTACTTC
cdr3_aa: CSVEDLYREVPLSEQYF

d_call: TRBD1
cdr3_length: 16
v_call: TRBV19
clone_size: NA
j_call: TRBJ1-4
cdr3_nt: TGTGCCAGTAGTAGGACACCGGGACAGGGGAATGAAAAACTGTTTTTT
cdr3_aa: CASSRTPGQGNEKLFF

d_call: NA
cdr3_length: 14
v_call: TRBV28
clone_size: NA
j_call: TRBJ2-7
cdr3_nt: TGTGCCAGCAAAGGTAGGCCTAGCTCCTACGAGCAGTACTTC
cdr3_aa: CASKGRPSSYEQYF

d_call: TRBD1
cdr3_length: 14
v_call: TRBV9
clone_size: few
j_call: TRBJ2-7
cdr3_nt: TGTGCCAGCAGCCAGACAGGGAGCACCTACGAGCAGTACTTC
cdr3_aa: CASSQTGSTYEQYF

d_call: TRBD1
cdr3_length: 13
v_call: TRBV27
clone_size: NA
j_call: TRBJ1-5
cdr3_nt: TGTGCCAGCAGTTTGACAGGGAATCAGCCCCAGCATTTT
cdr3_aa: CASSLTGNQPQHF

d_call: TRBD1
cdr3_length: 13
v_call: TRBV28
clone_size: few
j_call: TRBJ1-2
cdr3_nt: TGTGCCACCCAGGACAGGGGCCTCTATGGCTACACCTTC
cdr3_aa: CATQDRGLYGYTF

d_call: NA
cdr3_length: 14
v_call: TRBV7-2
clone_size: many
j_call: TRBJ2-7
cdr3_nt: TGTGCCAGCAGCCCACAGGGAACGGCCTACGAGCAGTACTTC
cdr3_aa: CASSPQGTAYEQYF

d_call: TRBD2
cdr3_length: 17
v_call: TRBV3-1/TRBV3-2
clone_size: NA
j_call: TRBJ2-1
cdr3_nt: TGTGCCAGCAGCCAGCGGGGGTCGCGGAGCTCCTACAATGAGCAGTTCTTC
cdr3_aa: CASSQRGSRSSYNEQFF

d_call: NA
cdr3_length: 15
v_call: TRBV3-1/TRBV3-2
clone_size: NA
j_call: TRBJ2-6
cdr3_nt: TGTGCCAGCAGCCCACGACATCCTGGGGCCAACGTCCTGACTTTC
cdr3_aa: CASSPRHPGANVLTF

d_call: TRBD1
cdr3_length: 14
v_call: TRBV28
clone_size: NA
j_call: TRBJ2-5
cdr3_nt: TGTGCCACCTGGGACAGGGGGGGAAAAGAGACCCAGTACTTC
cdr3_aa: CATWDRGGKETQYF

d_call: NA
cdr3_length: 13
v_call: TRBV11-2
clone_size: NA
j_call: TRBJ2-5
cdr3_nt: TGTGCCAGTCTTAGCTCGGGGTCCGAGACCCAGTACTTC
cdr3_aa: CASLSSGSETQYF

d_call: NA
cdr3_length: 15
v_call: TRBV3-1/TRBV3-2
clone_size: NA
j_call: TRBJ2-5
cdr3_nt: TGTGCCAGCAGCCAAGAGCCTGACTATCAAGAGACCCAGTACTTC
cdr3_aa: CASSQEPDYQETQYF